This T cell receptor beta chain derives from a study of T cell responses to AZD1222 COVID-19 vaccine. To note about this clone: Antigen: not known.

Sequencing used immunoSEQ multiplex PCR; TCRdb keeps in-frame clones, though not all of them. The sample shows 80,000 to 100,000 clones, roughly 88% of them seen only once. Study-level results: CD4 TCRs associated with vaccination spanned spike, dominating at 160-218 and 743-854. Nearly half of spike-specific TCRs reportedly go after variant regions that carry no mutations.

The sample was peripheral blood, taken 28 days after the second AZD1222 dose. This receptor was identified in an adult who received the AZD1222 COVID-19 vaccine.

CDR3 amino acids: CASRETNTGELFF. In DNA, the CDR3 is TGTGCCAGCAGGGAGACGAACACCGGGGAGCTGTTTTTT. This chain uses TRBV28 with TRBJ2-2; D is unresolved. There are 13 residues in the CDR3. V was clipped by 6 bases and J by 0 bases, with 5 bases between them. Germline assignment: CDR1 MDHEN and CDR2 SYDVKM. Drawing the rest from reference TRBV28 and TRBJ2-2, the complete variable domain is DVKVTQSSRYLVKRTGEKVFLECVQDMDHENMFWYRQDPGLGLRLIYFSYDVKMKEKGDIPEGYSVSREKKERFSLILESASTNQTSMYLCASRETNTGELFFGEGSRLTVL.